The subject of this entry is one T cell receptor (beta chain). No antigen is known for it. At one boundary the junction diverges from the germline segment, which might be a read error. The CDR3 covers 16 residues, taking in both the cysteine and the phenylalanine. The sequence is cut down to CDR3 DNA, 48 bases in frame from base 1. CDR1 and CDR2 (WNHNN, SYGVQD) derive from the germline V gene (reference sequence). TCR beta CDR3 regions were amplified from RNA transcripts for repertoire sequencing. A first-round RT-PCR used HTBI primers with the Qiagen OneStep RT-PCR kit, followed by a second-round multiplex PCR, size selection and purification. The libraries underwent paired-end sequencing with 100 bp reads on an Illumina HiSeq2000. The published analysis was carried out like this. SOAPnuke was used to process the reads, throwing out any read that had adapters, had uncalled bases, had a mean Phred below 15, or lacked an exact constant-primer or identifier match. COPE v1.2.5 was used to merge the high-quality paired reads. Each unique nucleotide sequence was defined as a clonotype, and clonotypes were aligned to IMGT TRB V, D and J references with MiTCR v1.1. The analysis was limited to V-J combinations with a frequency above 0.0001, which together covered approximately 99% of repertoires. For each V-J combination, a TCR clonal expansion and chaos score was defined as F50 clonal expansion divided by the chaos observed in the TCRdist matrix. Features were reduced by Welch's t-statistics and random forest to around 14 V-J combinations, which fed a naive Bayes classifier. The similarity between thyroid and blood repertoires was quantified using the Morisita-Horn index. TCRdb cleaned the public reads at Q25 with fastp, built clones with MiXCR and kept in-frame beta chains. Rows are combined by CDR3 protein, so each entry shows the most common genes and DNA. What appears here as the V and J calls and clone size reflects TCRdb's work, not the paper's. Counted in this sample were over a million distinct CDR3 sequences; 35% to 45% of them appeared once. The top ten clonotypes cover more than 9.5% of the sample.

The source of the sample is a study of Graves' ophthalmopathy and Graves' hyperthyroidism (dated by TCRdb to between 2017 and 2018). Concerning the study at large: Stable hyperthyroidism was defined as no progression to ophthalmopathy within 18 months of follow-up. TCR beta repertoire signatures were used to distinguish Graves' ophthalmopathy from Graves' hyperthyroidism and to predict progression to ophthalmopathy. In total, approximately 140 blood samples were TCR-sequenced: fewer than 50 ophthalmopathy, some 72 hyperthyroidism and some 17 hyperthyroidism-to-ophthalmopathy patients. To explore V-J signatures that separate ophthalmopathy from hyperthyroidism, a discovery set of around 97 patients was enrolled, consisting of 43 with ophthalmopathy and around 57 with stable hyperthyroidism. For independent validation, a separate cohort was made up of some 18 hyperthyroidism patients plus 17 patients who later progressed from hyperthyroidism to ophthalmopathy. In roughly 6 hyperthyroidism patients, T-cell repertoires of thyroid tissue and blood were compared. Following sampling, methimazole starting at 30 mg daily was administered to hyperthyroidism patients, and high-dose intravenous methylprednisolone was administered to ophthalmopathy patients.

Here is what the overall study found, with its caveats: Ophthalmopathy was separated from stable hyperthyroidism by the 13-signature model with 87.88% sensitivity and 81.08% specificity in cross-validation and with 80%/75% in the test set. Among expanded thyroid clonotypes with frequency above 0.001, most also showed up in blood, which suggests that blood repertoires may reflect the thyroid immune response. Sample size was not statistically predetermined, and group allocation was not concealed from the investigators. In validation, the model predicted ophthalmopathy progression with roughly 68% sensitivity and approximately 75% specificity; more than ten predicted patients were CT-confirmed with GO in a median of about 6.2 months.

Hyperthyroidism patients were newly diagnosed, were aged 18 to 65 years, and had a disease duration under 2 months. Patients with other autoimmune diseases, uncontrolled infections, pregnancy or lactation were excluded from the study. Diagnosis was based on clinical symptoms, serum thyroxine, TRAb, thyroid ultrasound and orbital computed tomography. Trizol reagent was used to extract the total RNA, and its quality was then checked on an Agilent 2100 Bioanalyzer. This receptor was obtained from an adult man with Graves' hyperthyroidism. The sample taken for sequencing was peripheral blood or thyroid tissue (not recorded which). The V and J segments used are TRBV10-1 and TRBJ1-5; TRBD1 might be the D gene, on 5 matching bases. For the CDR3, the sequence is CASSLGALYSNQPQHF. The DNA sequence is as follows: TGTGCCAGCAGCCTAGGGGCACTGTATAGCAATCAGCCCCAGCATTTT.